This T cell receptor (beta chain) was found in a study of Graves' ophthalmopathy and Graves' hyperthyroidism. Trimming pared 8 bases from V and 6 bases from J, leaving 10 bases between. The CDR3 extends over 12 amino acids. CDR1 SNHLY and CDR2 FYNNEI come from the germline V gene. In this sample, this clonotype turned up many times. Amplified material comprised TCR beta CDR3 regions derived from RNA transcripts. First-round RT-PCR employed HTBI primers, with a second-round multiplex PCR after it. MiXCR, applied by TCRdb to the multiplex PCR reads, yields one record per CDR3 protein. The top ten clones hold 44% of a sample with almost 750,000 distinct CDR3 sequences, around 40% of them seen once.

J is TRBJ1-4 and V is TRBV2; TRBD1 is a possible D gene (5 bases). This TCR was sampled from an adult man with Graves' ophthalmopathy. The specimen was peripheral blood. The CDR3, as DNA: TGTGCCAGCGTTGGGGGTGATGAAAAACTGTTTTTT. Translation: CASVGGDEKLFF.